The present TCR beta chain was sequenced within a study of T cells in Graves' hyperthyroidism and ophthalmopathy. This clonotype was seen repeatedly, ten times or more. What it binds is unknown. Diagnoses were made from clinical symptoms, serum measures (thyroxine and TRAb), thyroid ultrasound and orbital computed tomography. RNA transcripts gave rise to amplified TCR beta CDR3 regions. The primer set for the first-round RT-PCR of the TCR CDR3 was HTBI. MiXCR, run by TCRdb on the multiplex PCR reads, gives a single entry per CDR3 protein. The sample holds fewer than 700,000 distinct CDR3 sequences, 17% seen once. This CDR3 comprises 17 residues. Germline lookup yields CDR1 MDHEN and CDR2 SYDVKM. Unmatched junction bases numbered 8, after V lost 3 bases and J lost 3 bases. Broader study findings: In blood, most of the thyroid clonotypes expanded above 0.001 were also present.

Sample: blood. This chain links TRBV28 with TRBJ2-3; 11 nucleotides line up with TRBD2. The receptor was derived from a woman aged 18-35 years with Graves' ophthalmopathy. The CDR3 here is CASSFPGTSGRTDTQYF. The CDR3 DNA reads TGTGCCAGCAGTTTCCCCGGAACTAGCGGGAGAACAGATACGCAGTATTTT.